One and the same sample provided the 26 T cell receptor beta chains below, sequenced in a study of T cells in Graves' hyperthyroidism and ophthalmopathy. Template material for amplifying TCR beta CDR3 regions consisted of RNA transcripts. Using the HTBI primer set, a first-round RT-PCR was run on the TCR CDR3. TCRdb passed the multiplex PCR reads through MiXCR, listing each CDR3 protein once. The table has under 350,000 distinct CDR3 sequences, approximately 15% seen once. The sample consisted of blood. The receptor source for this set is a woman in her fifties or sixties with Graves' ophthalmopathy.

This clonotype came up many times. The genes are TRBV20-1 and TRBJ2-5; D could derive from TRBD1 or TRBD2 (5 bases each). The CDR3 sequence is 18 residues long. Trimming removed 1 base from V and 5 bases from J, with 26 bases in between. Germline V gene data show CDR1 as DFQATT and CDR2 as SNEGSKA (reference sequence). The DNA of the CDR3 is TGCAGTGCTAGAGGGGGGTCGAACGTTGCGCGCCCTGGGGAGACCCAGTACTTC. This codes for CSARGGSNVARPGETQYF.

At least ten counts were recorded for this clonotype. The chain is built from TRBV6-2 or TRBV6-3 and TRBJ1-1; D possibly corresponds to TRBD1 (6 bases). V lost 4 bases and J 4 bases, leaving 22 bases between the germline ends. The CDR3 is 17 amino acids. Germline V gene lookup returns CDR1 MNHEY and CDR2 SVGEGT. The CDR3 protein is CASSFPTGYGVSTEAFF. CDR3 DNA: TGTGCCAGCAGTTTCCCAACAGGGTATGGGGTAAGCACTGAAGCTTTCTTT.

This clonotype was detected only a few times. The chain links TRBV5-1 to TRBJ2-7; TRBD2 aligns across 13 bases. After removal of 4 bases from V and 7 bases from J, the junction contained 11 bases not matched to a gene. Germline V lookup: CDR1 SGHRS, CDR2 YFSETQ. The CDR3 length is 16 residues. This CDR3 is CASSRTGTSGTGEQYF. In nucleotides, the CDR3 is TGCGCCAGCAGCAGAACCGGGACTAGCGGGACGGGGGAGCAGTACTTC.

In its sample, this clonotype was seen many times. V gene TRBV10-3 combines with J gene TRBJ2-3; D not certain. CDR3 length: 11 residues. Trimming shortened V by 2 bases and J by 4 bases, and 1 base separated the two germline ends. Germline-derived CDR1 and CDR2 are ENHRY and SYGVKD. In nucleotides, the CDR3 is TGTGCCATCAGTGAGGCAGATACGCAGTATTTT. Amino acids: CAISEADTQYF.

This chain's CDR3 is CASSPSVGTSGYNEQFF. Here the CDR3 DNA reads TGTGCCAGCAGCCCATCTGTGGGGACTAGCGGATACAATGAGCAGTTCTTC. This chain links TRBV7-9 with TRBJ2-1, with 11 nucleotides matching TRBD2. V dropped 5 bases and J dropped 4; count of bases not matched to a gene: 10. This CDR3 is built from 17 residues. Germline V gene sequence: CDR1 SEHNR, CDR2 FQNEAQ (reference sequence).

This clonotype was seen repeatedly, ten times or more. The chain uses TRBV11-2 and TRBJ1-2; 7 bases are shared with TRBD1. Per germline, CDR1 SGHAT and CDR2 FQNNGV. Trimming at V came to 5 bases and at J to 6 bases, leaving 9 bases not matched to a gene. The CDR3 spans 14 residues. DNA for the CDR3: TGTGCCAGCAGCCTGACAGGGCGTACCAATGGCTACACCTTC. Translating gives CASSLTGRTNGYTF. The variable domain in full, with the rest retrieved from reference TRBV11-2 and TRBJ1-2, is EAGVAQSPRYKIIEKRQSVAFWCNPISGHATLYWYQQILGQGPKLLIQFQNNGVVDDSQLPKDRFSAERLKGVDSTLKIQPAKLEDSAVYLCASSLTGRTNGYTFGSGTRLTVV.

This clonotype has at least ten counts. The chain joins TRBV20-1 to TRBJ2-5, with TRBD2 matching over 8 bases. Germline V gene sequence: CDR1 DFQATT, CDR2 SNEGSKA (reference sequence). V shed 1 base, J shed 0 bases, and the junction held 4 bases outside the gene matches. This CDR3 comprises 15 residues. For the CDR3, the DNA is TGCAGTGCTAGAGGCGTAGCGGGGTACCAAGAGACCCAGTACTTC. Translating it yields CSARGVAGYQETQYF.

Concerning this clonotype itself: A clone one base away is much larger, so this may be a read error. The genes are TRBV5-1 and TRBJ1-1, with D uncertain. Germline-derived CDR1 and CDR2 are SGHRS and YFSETQ. The CDR3 has 15 amino acids. The CDR3 region is CASGLAPLPNTEAFF. The CDR3 DNA sequence: TGCGCCAGCGGCTTGGCTCCCTTACCGAACACTGAAGCTTTCTTT.

This clonotype was recorded many times. V and J are TRBV20-1 and TRBJ2-7, with 7 positions matching TRBD2. The length of the CDR3 is 13 residues. Looked up from germline, CDR1 is DFQATT and CDR2 is SNEGSKA (reference sequence). V trimming: 6 bases; J trimming: 2 bases; junction bases outside the gene matches: 7. CDR3 DNA: TGCAGTGCGCAAGGGGACTACACCTACGAGCAGTACTTC. Translating it yields CSAQGDYTYEQYF.

This clonotype was observed at least ten times. The chain employs TRBV6-1 and TRBJ1-2; possibly TRBD1 for D (5 bases). Germline CDR1 reads MNHNS; CDR2 reads SASEGT. The V gene lost 7 bases and the J gene lost 6 bases, with 12 bases spanning the gap. This CDR3 has 12 amino acids. The chain's CDR3 is CASNTGTHGYTF. The CDR3 bases are TGTGCCAGCAACACCGGGACCCATGGCTACACCTTC.

This clonotype was detected ten times or more. This rearrangement joins TRBV28 to TRBJ1-1; 7 bases are shared with TRBD1. The CDR3 spans 14 residues. Germline CDR1 and CDR2: MDHEN and SYDVKM. The J segment lost 11 bases and the V segment lost 3 bases, leaving 12 bases of the junction unmatched. Here the CDR3 DNA reads TGTGCCAGCAGTTTTAGGGTAGGGGGCCAGGGGGCTTTCTTT. Translating gives CASSFRVGGQGAFF.

This clonotype was observed a few times. CDR3 loop: CAISPGTDPGGKLFF. The CDR3 DNA sequence: TGTGCCATCAGCCCGGGGACAGACCCAGGGGGGAAACTGTTTTTT. This chain joins TRBV10-3 and TRBJ1-4, with 7 bases aligning to TRBD1. This CDR3 is built from 15 residues. Germline values: CDR1 ENHRY, CDR2 SYGVKD. V lost 6 bases, J lost 11 bases, and 15 bases stayed unmatched.

This clonotype was recorded a few times. The chain recombines TRBV11-3 with TRBJ2-2, with D unclear. CDR1 is SGHNT and CDR2 is YENEEA in the germline V gene. V shed 0 bases and J shed 7 bases, with 6 bases lying between them. The CDR3 extends over 13 amino acids. The CDR3 nucleotides are TGTGCCAGCAGCTTAGAGCCCAACGGGGAGCTGTTTTTT. Protein sequence: CASSLEPNGELFF.

Comments on this clonotype: It may be a read error: a sequence one base away is much more abundant. The chain combines TRBV5-1 with TRBJ2-2; TRBD1 is a possible D gene (6 bases). The V gene's germline CDR1 is SGHRS and CDR2 YFSETQ. There are 13 residues in the CDR3. This chain's CDR3 is CASTGQDTGKLFF. CDR3 in DNA: TGCGCCAGCACGGGACAAGACACCGGGAAGCTGTTTTTT.

This sequence joins TRBV6-4 and TRBJ2-3; 8 bases line up with TRBD1. This CDR3 is built from 15 residues. CDR1 is MRHNA and CDR2 is SNTAGT in the germline V gene. Trimming removed 3 bases from V and 0 bases from J; junction bases left unmatched: 2. The CDR3 protein is CASSETGGSTDTQYF. Here the CDR3 DNA reads TGTGCCAGCAGTGAAACAGGGGGTAGCACAGATACGCAGTATTTT.

This clonotype was seen at least ten times. One end of the junction is discordant with germline, which a read error may explain. This rearrangement joins TRBV4-3 to TRBJ2-5, with TRBD2 matching over 11 bases. The length of the CDR3 is 16 residues. Germline CDR1 is LGHNA and CDR2 is YSLEER. The CDR3, as DNA: TGCGCCAGCAGTAGACTAGCGGGATCAAATGAAGAGCCCCAGTACTTC. This sequence encodes CASSRLAGSNEEPQYF.

This clonotype was seen many times. This sequence joins TRBV6-1 and TRBJ2-6; no clear D gene. V was clipped by 8 bases and J by 1 base, with 12 bases between them. Germline assignment: CDR1 MNHNS and CDR2 SASEGT. The CDR3 length is 15 residues. The CDR3 loop is CASRTVASGANVLTF. The CDR3 DNA is TGTGCCAGCCGTACGGTCGCATCTGGGGCCAACGTCCTGACTTTC.

In DNA form, the CDR3 reads TGTGCCAGCAGCCCTTGGACTAGCATCGAGCAGTTCTTC. The encoded protein is CASSPWTSIEQFF. The chain carries TRBV11-2 and TRBJ2-1; 8 bases match TRBD2. J gave up 10 bases and V 5 bases, and 7 bases lay outside the gene matches. The CDR3 consists of 13 residues. Per the germline V gene, CDR1 is SGHAT and CDR2 is FQNNGV.

The chain is built from TRBV2 and TRBJ1-1; 8 nucleotides line up with TRBD1. This CDR3 contains 12 residues. Unmatched junction bases numbered 3, after V lost 8 bases and J lost 4 bases. The germline CDR1 and CDR2 sequences are SNHLY and FYNNEI. For the CDR3, the DNA is TGTGCCAGCCAGGGGGCTGGCACTGAAGCTTTCTTT. Protein: CASQGAGTEAFF.

This clonotype came up a few times. The genes are TRBV7-2 and TRBJ2-7; 7 positions agree with TRBD1. Germline V gene data show CDR1 as SGHTA and CDR2 as FQGNSA. J lost 6 bases, V lost 2 bases, and 19 bases had no gene match. The CDR3 sequence is 18 residues long. This chain's CDR3 is CASSLRRQGNLVGSEQYF. CDR3 coding DNA: TGTGCCAGCAGCTTACGTCGACAGGGCAATCTAGTAGGAAGCGAGCAGTACTTC. Full variable domain (rest looked up from reference TRBV7-2 and TRBJ2-7): GAGVSQSPSNKVTEKGKDVELRCDPISGHTALYWYRQSLGQGLEFLIYFQGNSAPDKSGLPSDRFSAERTGGSVSTLTIQRTQQEDSAVYLCASSLRRQGNLVGSEQYFGPGTRLTVT.

This clonotype turned up a few times. V gene TRBV5-6 combines with J gene TRBJ2-2; TRBD1 matches at 12 bases. CDR1 and CDR2 from the germline V gene are SGHDT and YYEEEE. This CDR3 spans 15 amino acids. With V trimmed by 4 bases and J by 6 bases, 4 bases remained unmatched. The CDR3 region has the DNA TGTGCCAGCAGCCGGGACAGGGGGCGAGCCGGGGAGCTGTTTTTT. This codes for CASSRDRGRAGELFF.

This chain uses TRBV19 with TRBJ2-1; D assignment may be TRBD1 or TRBD2 (6 bases each). The V end was cut by 5 bases, the J end by 1 base, with 27 bases between. The CDR3 is 20 amino acids. CDR1 LNHDA and CDR2 SQIVND come from the germline V gene (reference sequence). The CDR3 reads CASSPVGGQHILRSYNEQFF. In DNA form, the CDR3 reads TGTGCCAGTAGTCCCGTCGGGGGCCAGCACATCCTTCGGTCCTACAATGAGCAGTTCTTC.

This clonotype was detected ten times or more. This rearrangement joins TRBV7-3 to TRBJ2-1, with TRBD1 matching 9 bases. The V and J ends lost 5 bases and 7 bases, in that order; junction bases with no gene match: 6. CDR3 length: 14 amino acids. Per germline, CDR1 SGHTA and CDR2 FQGTGA. CDR3 in amino acids: CASSVQGASNEQFF. CDR3 DNA sequence: TGTGCCAGCAGCGTACAGGGGGCAAGTAATGAGCAGTTCTTC. Using reference TRBV7-3 and TRBJ2-1 for the parts outside the CDR3, the full variable domain is GAGVSQTPSNKVTEKGKYVELRCDPISGHTALYWYRQSLGQGPEFLIYFQGTGAADDSGLPNDRFFAVRPEGSVSTLKIQRTERGDSAVYLCASSVQGASNEQFFGPGTRLTVL.

The chain combines TRBV5-1 with TRBJ2-5; 10 nucleotides agree with TRBD2. Germline V gene data show CDR1 as SGHRS and CDR2 as YFSETQ. The J segment lost 2 bases and the V segment lost 0 bases, leaving 7 bases of the junction unmatched. The CDR3 sequence is 17 residues long. The CDR3 coding sequence is TGCGCCAGCAGCTTGGGGGCTAGCGGGAGCAGGCAAGAGACCCAGTACTTC. This translates into CASSLGASGSRQETQYF.

The sample holds many counts of this clonotype. V usage is TRBV7-8 and J usage is TRBJ1-1; 7 bases line up with TRBD1. Trimming cost V 1 base and J 8 bases; bases outside gene matches: 4. This CDR3 comprises 13 residues. The V gene's germline CDR1 is SGHVS and CDR2 FQNEAQ. Here the CDR3 DNA reads TGTGCCAGCAGCTTAGGGGACAGCCTAGAAGCTTTCTTT. It is translated as CASSLGDSLEAFF.

This clonotype was counted at least ten times. The V and J genes are TRBV20-1 and TRBJ2-7, with D possibly TRBD2 on 6 matching bases. With 5 bases removed from V and 3 bases from J, the gap between germline ends came to 17 bases. In germline, CDR1 is DFQATT, CDR2 SNEGSKA (reference sequence). The CDR3 loop spans 14 amino acids. CDR3 residues: CSAPRDGGFYEQYF. CDR3 nucleotides: TGCAGTGCTCCACGGGACGGGGGTTTCTACGAGCAGTACTTC.